This T cell receptor beta chain was sequenced for a study of vaccination and CD4 T cells after COVID-19. Noted treatment: roughly 11-day PBMC culture with coronavirus spike peptide pools or control peptides (ViraFEST assay). According to the study, CD4+ T cells from the unexposed donor were gathered ahead of the COVID-19 pandemic (2011-2018). PBMCs, plated at roughly 2 million per well, were grown in the presence of 9.5 to 10 IU/ml IL-2 and around 10 ug/ml peptide pools. The researchers probed unexposed-donor CD4+ T cells with SARS-CoV-2 S/N and four cold-coronavirus spikes, cells permitting. Concerning this clonotype: Its antigen is not identified.

The CDR3 has 14 amino acids. Looked up from germline, CDR1 is SGHRS and CDR2 is YFSETQ. Trimming removed 2 bases from V and 2 bases from J, with 11 bases in between. Cultured CD4+ T cell DNA was sequenced using the Oncomine TCR Beta short-read assay. It was cultured CD4+ T cells from which genomic DNA was extracted. TCRdb redid the calling of the PCR reads with MiXCR, one entry per CDR3 protein. The repertoire holds 3,000 to 3,500 distinct CDR3 sequences, with 24% as singletons. This TCR was recovered from a human donor in good health. The chain employs TRBV5-1 and TRBJ2-7, with D possibly being TRBD2 (5 bases). Sequencing used CD4+ T cells from blood, cultured in vitro. CDR3 in DNA: TGCGCCAGCAGCTTCGGTCGGGAAGCCTACGAGCAGTACTTC. Its translation: CASSFGREAYEQYF. Variable domain in full (rest from reference TRBV5-1 and TRBJ2-7): KAGVTQTPRYLIKTRGQQVTLSCSPISGHRSVSWYQQTPGQGLQFLFEYFSETQRNKGNFPGRFSGRQFSNSRSEMNVSTLELGDSALYLCASSFGREAYEQYFGPGTRLTVT.